Following are 27 T cell receptor beta chains from one sample sequenced in a study of cytomegalovirus exposure and HLA in healthy donors. PCR was performed using 60 Vbeta and 13 Jbeta primers. Assay: immunoSEQ multiplex PCR; the TCRdb copy retains only in-frame clones and omits some. The sample contains about 100,000 clones, roughly 78% of which appear only once. Material: PBMCs. Receptor source: a woman aged 55 to 70 in good health and CMV-seronegative.

The sample holds one count of this clone. This chain links TRBV28 with TRBJ2-3; 7 bases match TRBD2. Trimming at V came to 1 base and at J to 2 bases, leaving 9 bases not matched to a gene. Germline V lookup: CDR1 MDHEN, CDR2 SYDVKM. The CDR3 extends over 17 amino acids. The CDR3 reads CASSLLGLADVTDTQYF. The CDR3 DNA reads TGTGCCAGCAGTTTATTAGGTCTAGCGGATGTCACAGATACGCAGTATTTT. Based on the CDR3 plus reference TRBV28 and TRBJ2-3, the full variable domain is DVKVTQSSRYLVKRTGEKVFLECVQDMDHENMFWYRQDPGLGLRLIYFSYDVKMKEKGDIPEGYSVSREKKERFSLILESASTNQTSMYLCASSLLGLADVTDTQYFGPGTRLTVL.

This chain connects TRBV19 to TRBJ1-1, with 7 bases lining up with TRBD1. In germline, CDR1 is LNHDA, CDR2 SQIVND (reference sequence). This CDR3 is 17 amino acids long. V was clipped by 0 bases and J by 4 bases; unmatched bases: 11. CDR3 in amino acids: CASSIDRDSQSGTEAFF. For the CDR3, the DNA is TGTGCCAGTAGTATAGATAGGGACAGCCAAAGCGGCACTGAAGCTTTCTTT.

This rearrangement joins TRBV27 to TRBJ2-2; D might be TRBD2 (6 bases). The germline gives CDR1 MNHEY, CDR2 SMNVEV (reference sequence). The CDR3 sequence is 15 residues long. V was shortened by 4 bases and J by 2 bases, with 11 bases between the two germline ends. CDR3 nucleotides: TGTGCCAGCAGTTACCGGACTACAAACACCGGGGAGCTGTTTTTT. Translating it yields CASSYRTTNTGELFF.

This chain uses TRBV6-1 with TRBJ1-2, with TRBD1 matching over 9 bases. Germline lookup yields CDR1 MNHNS and CDR2 SASEGT. Trimming took 7 bases from V and 4 from J; bases not matched to a gene: 10. The CDR3 contains 15 residues. This CDR3 is CASTPGTGTLYGYTF. In DNA, the CDR3 is TGTGCCAGCACTCCCGGGACAGGGACCCTCTATGGCTACACCTTC.

V usage is TRBV4-3 and J usage is TRBJ1-4; the D is unclear. The CDR3 runs to 15 residues. Deletions cut 0 bases from V and 4 bases from J, with 9 bases between. Germline V gives CDR1 LGHNA, CDR2 YSLEER. CDR3 sequence (DNA): TGCGCCAGCAGCCAAGATGTCAGGTATAATGAAAAACTGTTTTTT. Translating it yields CASSQDVRYNEKLFF.

The CDR3: CASSPRTGGSPLHF. In DNA, the CDR3 is TGTGCCAGCAGCCCACGGACAGGCGGATCACCCCTCCACTTT. This rearrangement joins TRBV7-9 to TRBJ1-6, with 7 positions matching TRBD1. The V segment lost 5 bases and the J segment 10 bases; nucleotides outside the gene matches: 8. The CDR3 covers 14 residues. Germline CDR1 SEHNR, CDR2 FQNEAQ (reference sequence).

The chain is built from TRBV30 and TRBJ1-1; unclear D gene. CDR3 length: 15 amino acids. V lost 3 bases and J lost 3, with 17 bases in between. Germline V gene lookup returns CDR1 GTSNPN and CDR2 SVGIG (reference sequence). Here the CDR3 reads CAWSPARGSDTEAFF. As DNA, the CDR3 is TGTGCCTGGAGCCCCGCTCGGGGATCGGACACTGAAGCTTTCTTT. The whole variable domain, remainder taken from reference TRBV30 and TRBJ1-1, is SQTIHQWPATLVQPVGSPLSLECTVEGTSNPNLYWYRQAAGRGLQLLFYSVGIGQISSEVPQNLSASRPQDRQFILSSKKLLLSDSGFYLCAWSPARGSDTEAFFGQGTRLTVV.

The chain recombines TRBV4-3 with TRBJ2-1; 7 bases are shared with TRBD2. The CDR3 runs 17 residues. Trimming at V came to 0 bases and at J to 9 bases, leaving 14 bases not matched to a gene. The germline gives CDR1 LGHNA, CDR2 YSLEER. The CDR3 nucleotides read TGCGCCAGCAGCCAAGATAACGGGAGGTCCCCTCTGGGTGAGCAGTTCTTC. Translating it yields CASSQDNGRSPLGEQFF.

This chain connects TRBV5-5 to TRBJ2-5; D possibly corresponds to TRBD2 (7 bases). This CDR3 is 15 amino acids long. V was shortened by 3 bases and J by 2 bases, with 14 bases between the two germline ends. The germline V gene has CDR1 SGHKS and CDR2 YYEKEE (reference sequence). The CDR3 coding sequence is TGTGCCAGCAGCTGGGAGGGGGTCTCTCAAGAGACCCAGTACTTC. It specifies CASSWEGVSQETQYF.

DNA for the CDR3: TGCAGCGTCACGGGACTAGCTACCTACGAGCAGTACTTC. Amino acids: CSVTGLATYEQYF. V and J are TRBV29-1 and TRBJ2-7; TRBD2 matches at 9 bases. J gave up 2 bases and V 6 bases, and 5 bases lay outside the gene matches. This CDR3 contains 13 residues. Germline CDR1 and CDR2: SQVTM and ANQGSEA.

The V and J genes are TRBV9 and TRBJ2-4, with TRBD2 as a possible D gene (5 bases). The germline gives CDR1 SGDLS, CDR2 YYNGEE. V lost 0 bases and J 15 bases, leaving 19 bases between the germline ends. The CDR3 covers 14 residues. The CDR3 region is CASSVDPYSEPLYF. Here the CDR3 DNA reads TGTGCCAGCAGCGTAGACCCGTATAGCGAGCCGCTGTACTTC.

This clone was counted a single time. V usage is TRBV7-9 and J usage is TRBJ2-7, with 7 bases lining up with TRBD1. The CDR3 runs 14 residues. The V segment lost 3 bases and the J segment 6 bases; nucleotides outside the gene matches: 8. Germline V gives CDR1 SEHNR, CDR2 FQNEAQ (reference sequence). This CDR3 reads CASSLTGQWIEQYF. The DNA for the CDR3 is TGTGCCAGCAGCTTGACAGGGCAGTGGATCGAGCAGTACTTC.

This sequence joins TRBV4-2 and TRBJ2-5; 13 bases agree with TRBD2. Germline trimming cut 6 bases from V and 4 bases from J; bases unmatched to any gene: 5. The CDR3 has 15 amino acids. Germline V lookup: CDR1 LGHNA, CDR2 YNFKEQ. CDR3 residues: CASRLGLAGAETQYF. CDR3 bases: TGTGCCAGCAGACTCGGACTAGCGGGGGCAGAGACCCAGTACTTC.

The rearrangement links TRBV7-9 to TRBJ1-1; TRBD1 matches 7 bases. Trimming cost V 8 bases and J 0 bases; bases outside gene matches: 6. CDR1 is SEHNR, CDR2 FQNEAQ, per germline (reference sequence). The CDR3 has 14 residues. For the CDR3, the DNA is TGTGCCAGCCGCTCAGGGGGGCTGAACACTGAAGCTTTCTTT. Amino acids: CASRSGGLNTEAFF.

The chain combines TRBV6-5 with TRBJ1-1, with D possibly being TRBD1 (6 bases). Between the trimmed V and J ends, which lost 6 bases and 10 bases, there was a span of 21 bases. Looked up from germline, CDR1 is MNHEY and CDR2 is SVGAGI. The CDR3 sequence is 14 residues long. The CDR3 is CASSPEYRVLAAFF. The CDR3 DNA follows: TGTGCCAGCAGCCCCGAATACAGGGTTCTAGCAGCTTTCTTT.

This clone was counted a single time. The chain joins TRBV7-6 to TRBJ1-5, with D unclear. The CDR3 has 16 residues. Germline CDR1 reads SGHVS; CDR2 reads FNYEAQ. Trimming removed 5 bases at V and 2 bases at J, with 16 bases between. CDR3 in DNA: TGTGCCAGCAGCCCAGCGATAGGAGCCGGCAATCAGCCCCAGCATTTT. Translated, it gives CASSPAIGAGNQPQHF.

This chain joins TRBV6-6 and TRBJ2-7; TRBD1 is a possible D gene (6 bases). CDR3 length equals 14 residues. Germline V gene sequence: CDR1 MNHNY, CDR2 SVGAGI (reference sequence). The V end was cut by 2 bases, the J end by 0 bases, with 8 bases between. The CDR3 protein is CASSYEGGSYEQYF. Here the CDR3 DNA reads TGTGCCAGCAGTTACGAAGGGGGCTCCTACGAGCAGTACTTC.

The rearrangement uses TRBV7-2 and TRBJ2-7; D perhaps matches TRBD2 (5 bases). Germline lookup yields CDR1 SGHTA and CDR2 FQGNSA. Trimming cost V 5 bases and J 4 bases, with 18 bases left between them. The CDR3 has 15 amino acids. CDR3 bases: TGTGCCAGCAGCCCGCCCCTAGCAGCCTCTTACGAGCAGTACTTC. Amino acids: CASSPPLAASYEQYF.

With respect to this clone: Likely a read error: the CDR3 ends without its conserved phenylalanine or tryptophan. The limits of the CDR3 on the DNA are not certain, so only TCRdb's listed CDR3 is given. J is TRBJ2-7 and V is TRBV28; whether TRBD2, the table's D call, matches the DNA was not checked. Germline V gene sequence: CDR1 MDHEN, CDR2 SYDVKM. The CDR3 is 12 residues long, ends included. CDR3 amino acids: CASSLSGLAESY.

CDR3 in amino acids: CASRDDRDEQYF. CDR3 DNA sequence: TGTGCCAGTAGGGATGACAGGGACGAGCAGTACTTC. The chain links TRBV19 to TRBJ2-7, with 7 nucleotides matching TRBD1. This CDR3 has 12 amino acids. Unmatched junction bases numbered 4, after V lost 6 bases and J lost 5 bases. Germline V gene data show CDR1 as LNHDA and CDR2 as SQIVND (reference sequence). The full variable domain, completed using reference TRBV19 and TRBJ2-7, is DGGITQSPKYLFRKEGQNVTLSCEQNLNHDAMYWYRQDPGQGLRLIYYSQIVNDFQKGDIAEGYSVSREKKESFPLTVTSAQKNPTAFYLCASRDDRDEQYFGPGTRLTVT.

The gene calls are TRBV7-2 and TRBJ1-6; 7 nucleotides agree with TRBD1. V was pared by 8 bases and J by 2 bases, with 6 bases of the junction left unmatched. From germline, CDR1 is SGHTA and CDR2 FQGNSA. The CDR3 is 15 residues long. CDR3 coding DNA: TGTGCCAGCGGCTGGACAGGCCCCTATAATTCACCCCTCCACTTT. It encodes CASGWTGPYNSPLHF.

The chain recombines TRBV30 with TRBJ2-7, with D possibly being TRBD2 (5 bases). CDR1 and CDR2 from the germline V gene are GTSNPN and SVGIG (reference sequence). Trimming cost V 1 base and J 6 bases, with 13 bases left between them. The CDR3 sequence is 13 residues long. CDR3 region: CAWSGTVPREQYF. CDR3 coding DNA: TGTGCCTGGAGTGGGACTGTGCCTCGCGAGCAGTACTTC. The variable domain in full, with the rest retrieved from reference TRBV30 and TRBJ2-7, is SQTIHQWPATLVQPVGSPLSLECTVEGTSNPNLYWYRQAAGRGLQLLFYSVGIGQISSEVPQNLSASRPQDRQFILSSKKLLLSDSGFYLCAWSGTVPREQYFGPGTRLTVT.

The rearrangement uses TRBV23-1 and TRBJ2-7; 15 nucleotides match TRBD2. TRBV23-1 is an open reading frame whose function is uncertain. The CDR3 is made up of 18 amino acids. Trimming at V came to 7 bases and at J to 1 base, leaving 11 bases not matched to a gene. The CDR3 loop reads CASIRTSGRALPSYEQYF. The CDR3 DNA follows: TGCGCCAGCATTAGGACTAGCGGGAGGGCCCTTCCATCCTACGAGCAGTACTTC.

The chain recombines TRBV5-4 with TRBJ2-7, with 11 nucleotides matching TRBD1. Germline CDR1 and CDR2: SGHNT and YYREEE (reference sequence). The V gene end was trimmed by 4 bases and the J gene end by 6 bases; junction bases not matched to a gene: 9. The CDR3 contains 15 residues. The CDR3 DNA sequence: TGTGCCAGCAGCGCCGCCGGGACAGGGGGAACCGAGCAGTACTTC. It codes for CASSAAGTGGTEQYF.

The rearrangement uses TRBV7-9 and TRBJ1-2; unclear D gene. Trimming removed 4 bases from V and 8 bases from J, with 11 bases in between. This CDR3 spans 12 amino acids. CDR1 is SEHNR, CDR2 FQNEAQ, per germline (reference sequence). This CDR3 reads CASSWGGNGYTF. CDR3 in DNA: TGTGCCAGCAGCTGGGGAGGGAACGGCTACACCTTC.

The J gene is TRBJ2-2, the V gene TRBV5-4, with TRBD2 identical over 11 bases. The V gene end was trimmed by 6 bases and the J gene end by 7 bases; junction bases not matched to a gene: 8. This CDR3 comprises 15 residues. Germline V gene lookup returns CDR1 SGHNT and CDR2 YYREEE (reference sequence). CDR3 coding DNA: TGTGCCAGCACCGTTACTAGCGGGAGTGGCGGGGAGCTGTTTTTT. It codes for CASTVTSGSGGELFF.

The CDR3 coding sequence is TGTGCCACCCGCCGGGAGGCGAATGGCTACACCTTC. Protein sequence: CATRREANGYTF. The rearrangement links TRBV19 to TRBJ1-2; D uncertain. CDR1 and CDR2 from the germline V gene are LNHDA and SQIVND (reference sequence). The germline V and J ends were trimmed by 10 bases and 6 bases, with 15 bases remaining between them. The CDR3 length is 12 residues.